Here is one TCR beta chain with its context. Its antigen is unidentified. The data originate from a study of response to subunit inactivated influenza vaccine. Study conclusions and caveats: Each seasonal influenza vaccination, the authors suggested, recruits few new T cells.

V gave up 1 base and J gave up 8 bases, with 8 bases separating them. Germline CDR1 is LGHDT and CDR2 is YNNKEL (reference sequence). The CDR3 runs to 12 residues. Each CDR3 protein gets one entry after TCRdb re-called the RT-PCR reads with MiXCR. The data show about 580,000 distinct CDR3 sequences, approximately 14% seen once. The rearrangement uses TRBV3-1 and TRBJ1-2; a weak D match, TRBD1 (6 bases). This receptor was taken from a man aged 50 to 60 who received an inactivated influenza vaccine. This sample comprised PBMCs from blood, obtained 12 days after vaccination. CDR3: CASSQVGAGYTF. The CDR3 nucleotides are TGTGCCAGCAGCCAAGTGGGGGCCGGCTACACCTTC.